This T cell receptor (beta chain) is drawn from a study of blood T cell repertoires in COVID-19. The wider study: The United States, Italy and Spain were the sources of the acute and convalescent COVID-19 samples. PBMCs, B-cell-depleted T cells, or T cells provided the cDNA or gDNA that made up the material.

V was shortened by 3 bases and J by 2 bases, with 11 bases between the two germline ends. This CDR3 has 14 amino acids. Germline V gene data show CDR1 as SGHNT and CDR2 as YYREEE (reference sequence). As processed by the authors: Quantification of nucleated cells was approximated via reference gene primer amplification. The method was immunoSEQ multiplex PCR; TCRdb's version includes in-frame clones alone and lacks a portion of them. That table is the source of V, J and clone size, and D and trimming were worked out from the DNA. The profile covers about 110,000 clones, with 82% appearing a single time and about 15% taken by the ten largest.

The material sequenced was peripheral blood. V usage is TRBV5-4 and J usage is TRBJ1-1; D is unclear. The TCR originated in a woman aged 55-70 years with acute or convalescent COVID-19. The CDR3 sequence: CASSSRGGNTEAFF. The CDR3 region has the DNA TGTGCCAGCAGCTCCCGGGGAGGTAACACTGAAGCTTTCTTT. Variable domain in full (rest from reference TRBV5-4 and TRBJ1-1): ETGVTQSPTHLIKTRGQQVTLRCSSQSGHNTVSWYQQALGQGPQFIFQYYREEENGRGNFPPRFSGLQFPNYSSELNVNALELDDSALYLCASSSRGGNTEAFFGQGTRLTVV.